The present T cell receptor beta chain was sequenced within a study of OX40 agonist ivuxolimab in advanced cancers. The method was immunoSEQ multiplex PCR; TCRdb's version includes in-frame clones alone and lacks a portion of them. The table has thousands of clones, 88% seen once. Germline values: CDR1 MNHEY, CDR2 SMNVEV (reference sequence). The V and J ends lost 4 bases and 3 bases respectively, with 7 bases between them. This CDR3 has 12 residues. This receptor was obtained from an adult with an advanced solid tumor such as melanoma, head and neck, liver or kidney cancer. The specimen was CD4+ or CD8+ T cells sorted from blood, collected in a trial of the OX40 agonist ivuxolimab. J is TRBJ2-7 and V is TRBV27; D gene ambiguous. CDR3 sequence (DNA): TGTGCCAGCAGTTCGAACCGCTACGAGCAGTACTTC. Protein sequence: CASSSNRYEQYF.